This T cell receptor (beta chain) is drawn from a study of T cells in Graves' hyperthyroidism and ophthalmopathy (dated by TCRdb to the late 2010s). With respect to the entire study: Peripheral blood was sampled at the time of initial diagnosis, prior to any treatment. In addition, the study compared T-cell repertoires in thyroid tissue and in blood from a handful of Graves' hyperthyroidism patients. Prospective prediction of ophthalmopathy was tested in an independent validation cohort consisting of some 20 hyperthyroidism patients and approximately 16 patients who later progressed to ophthalmopathy. To identify TCR V-J signatures that set the groups apart, the researchers used a discovery cohort of about a hundred patients, made up of 43 with Graves' ophthalmopathy and 57 with stable Graves' hyperthyroidism. Following sampling, methimazole starting at 30 mg daily was given to hyperthyroidism patients, and high-dose intravenous methylprednisolone was given to ophthalmopathy patients. The approximately 98 discovery patients were randomly divided into training and test sets at a 7:3 ratio. The paper describes TCR Vbeta CDR3 sequencing of around 140 peripheral blood samples, made up of 43 ophthalmopathy patients, 70 to 75 hyperthyroidism patients and 17 progressor patients. The study at large found these results: In cross-validation, a model built on a 13 V-J signature told ophthalmopathy apart from stable hyperthyroidism with approximately 91% sensitivity and around 84% specificity, and in testing the same model reached 80%/75%. Blood samples also contained most of the expanded thyroid clonotypes (frequency above 0.001), which suggests that blood repertoires may reflect thyroid immune responses. No statistical method was used to set the sample size in advance, and investigators knew the group allocation. In validation, the model predicted progression to ophthalmopathy a median of roughly six months before onset, with over 60% sensitivity and roughly 77% specificity.

This clonotype was detected only a few times. Its binding antigen is unknown. No qualities accompany the bases; no much larger clone lies one base away. Measured from the cysteine to the phenylalanine, the CDR3 is 13 residues long. Only the CDR3 DNA is retained, 39 bases long and in frame from the first base. Compared with germline, V lacks 2 bases and J lacks 14 bases; bases without a gene match: 6. In the germline V gene, CDR1 corresponds to SGHTA and CDR2 to FQGTGA. Stable Graves' hyperthyroidism was defined as no progression to ophthalmopathy during 18 months of follow-up. Hyperthyroidism patients were aged 18 to 65 years and newly diagnosed, with disease duration of less than 2 months. The study excluded patients with uncontrolled infections, other autoimmune diseases, pregnancy or lactation. Diagnoses were based on clinical symptoms, serum thyroxine and TRAb, thyroid ultrasound and orbital computed tomography. PBMCs were separated from roughly 9.3 ml of fresh peripheral blood using Ficoll-Paque density gradient centrifugation. Trizol reagent was used to extract total RNA, and RNA quality was then checked on an Agilent 2100 Bioanalyzer.

Amplification of TCR beta CDR3 regions was carried out from RNA transcripts. The first round of RT-PCR for the TCR CDR3 was performed with the HTBI primer set and the Qiagen OneStep RT-PCR kit. A second multiplex PCR round built the libraries, followed by size selection and purification. The libraries were sequenced on an Illumina HiSeq2000 using paired-end 100 bp reads. On the study's bioinformatics: Raw data were processed with SOAPnuke, discarding reads with adapters, uncalled bases, mean Phred below 15, or no exact constant-primer or identifier match. High-quality paired reads were merged with COPE v1.2.5, and unique nucleotide sequences were defined as clonotypes. MiTCR v1.1 was used to align the clonotypes against IMGT TRBV, TRBD and TRBJ reference segments. The analysis included only V-J combinations with a frequency above 0.0001, which together covered 99.2% of the repertoires. The TCS score was defined as F50 (clonal expansion) divided by E x V (chaos), with BLOSUM62-based TCRdist calculated between CDR3 peptides within each V-J. Welch's t-statistics and random forest reduced around 520 V-J features to some 14, which were used in a naive Bayes classifier (R e1071). TCRdb redid the processing of the public reads, applying fastp at Q25 and MiXCR, and retained in-frame beta chains. Duplicate CDR3 protein sequences are folded into a single record with the most common DNA and genes. For this entry, the V and J calls and clone size follow TCRdb and not the study's own pipeline. The sample records about 210,000 distinct CDR3 sequences, more than 15% of which are singletons. The ten largest clones add up to approximately 50% of the sample.

This receptor was taken from a man between 50 and 59 years old with Graves' hyperthyroidism. The specimen was blood. Recombination connected TRBV7-3 to TRBJ1-6; 7 nucleotides in the junction match TRBD1. The CDR3: CASSLGQERTLHF. The DNA is TGTGCCAGCAGCTTAGGACAGGAGCGGACCCTCCACTTT.